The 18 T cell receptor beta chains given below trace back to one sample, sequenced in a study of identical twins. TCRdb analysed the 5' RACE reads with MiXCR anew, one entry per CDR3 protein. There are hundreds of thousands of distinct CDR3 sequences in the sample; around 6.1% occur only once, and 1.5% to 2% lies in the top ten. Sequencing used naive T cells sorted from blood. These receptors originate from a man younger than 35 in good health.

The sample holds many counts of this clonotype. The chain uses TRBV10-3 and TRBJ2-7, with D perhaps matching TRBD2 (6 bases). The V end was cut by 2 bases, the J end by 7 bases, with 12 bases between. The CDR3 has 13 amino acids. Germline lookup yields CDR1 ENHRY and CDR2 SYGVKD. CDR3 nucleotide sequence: TGTGCCATCAGTGAGAGTCCCGGGAGTGAGCAGTACTTC. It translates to CAISESPGSEQYF.

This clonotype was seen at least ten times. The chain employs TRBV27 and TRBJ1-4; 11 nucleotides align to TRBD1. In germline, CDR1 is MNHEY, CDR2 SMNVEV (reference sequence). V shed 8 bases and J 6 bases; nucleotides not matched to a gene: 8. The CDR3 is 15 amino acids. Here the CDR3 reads CASGKPGQGDEKLFF. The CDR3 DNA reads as TGTGCCAGCGGAAAGCCGGGACAGGGGGATGAAAAACTGTTTTTT. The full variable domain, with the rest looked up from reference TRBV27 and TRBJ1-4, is EAQVTQNPRYLITVTGKKLTVTCSQNMNHEYMSWYRQDPGLGLRQIYYSMNVEVTDKGDVPEGYKVSRKEKRNFPLILESPSPNQTSLYFCASGKPGQGDEKLFFGSGTQLSVL.

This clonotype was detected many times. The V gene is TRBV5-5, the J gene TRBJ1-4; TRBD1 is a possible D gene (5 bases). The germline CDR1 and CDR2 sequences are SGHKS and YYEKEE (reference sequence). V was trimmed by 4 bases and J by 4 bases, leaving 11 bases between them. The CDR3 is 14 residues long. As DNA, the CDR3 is TGTGCCAGCAGCCCGGGACTGGATAATGAAAAACTGTTTTTT. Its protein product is CASSPGLDNEKLFF.

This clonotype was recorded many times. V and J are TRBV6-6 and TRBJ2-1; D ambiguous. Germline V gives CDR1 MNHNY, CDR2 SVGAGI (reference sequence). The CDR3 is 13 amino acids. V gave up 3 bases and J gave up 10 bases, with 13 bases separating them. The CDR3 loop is CASSYRRAHEQFF. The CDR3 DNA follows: TGTGCCAGCAGTTATAGAAGGGCCCACGAGCAGTTCTTC.

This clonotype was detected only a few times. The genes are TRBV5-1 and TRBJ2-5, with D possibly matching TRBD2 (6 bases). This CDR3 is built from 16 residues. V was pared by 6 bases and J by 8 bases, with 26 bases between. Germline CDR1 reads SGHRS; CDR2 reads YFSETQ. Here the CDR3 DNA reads TGCGCCAGCACCCTGGAGGAGGGAGTTGGTAGTTTTACCCAGTACTTC. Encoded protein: CASTLEEGVGSFTQYF.

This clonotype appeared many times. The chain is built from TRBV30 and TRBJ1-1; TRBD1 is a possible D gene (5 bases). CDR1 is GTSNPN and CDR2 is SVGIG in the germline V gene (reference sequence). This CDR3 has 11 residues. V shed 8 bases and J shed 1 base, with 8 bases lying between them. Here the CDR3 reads CATTENTEAFF. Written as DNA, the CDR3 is TGTGCCACGACAGAGAACACTGAAGCTTTCTTT.

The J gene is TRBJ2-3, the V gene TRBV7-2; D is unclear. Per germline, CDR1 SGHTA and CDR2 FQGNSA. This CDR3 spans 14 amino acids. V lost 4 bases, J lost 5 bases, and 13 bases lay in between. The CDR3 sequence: CASSSRLAGDTQYF. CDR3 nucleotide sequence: TGTGCCAGCAGCTCCCGACTGGCAGGAGATACGCAGTATTTT.

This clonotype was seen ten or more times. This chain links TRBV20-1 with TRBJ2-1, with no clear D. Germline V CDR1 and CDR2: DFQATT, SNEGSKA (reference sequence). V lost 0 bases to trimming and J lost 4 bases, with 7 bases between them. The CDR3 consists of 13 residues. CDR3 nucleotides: TGCAGTGCTAGAGAGTCTGCTTACAATGAGCAGTTCTTC. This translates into CSARESAYNEQFF.

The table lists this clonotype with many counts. This CDR3 is CASSYSDRGTEAFF. As DNA, the CDR3 is TGTGCCAGCAGTTACTCGGACAGGGGGACTGAAGCTTTCTTT. The gene calls are TRBV6-2 or TRBV6-3 and TRBJ1-1, with 10 bases aligning to TRBD1. J lost 5 bases, V lost 0 bases, and 0 bases had no gene match. Per germline, CDR1 MNHEY and CDR2 SVGEGT. The CDR3 totals 14 residues.

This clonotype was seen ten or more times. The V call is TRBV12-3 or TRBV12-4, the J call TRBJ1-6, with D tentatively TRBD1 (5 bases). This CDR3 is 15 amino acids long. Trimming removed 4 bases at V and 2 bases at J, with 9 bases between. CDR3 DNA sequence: TGTGCCAGCAGTTCGGAGACAGCCTATAATTCACCCCTCCACTTT. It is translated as CASSSETAYNSPLHF.

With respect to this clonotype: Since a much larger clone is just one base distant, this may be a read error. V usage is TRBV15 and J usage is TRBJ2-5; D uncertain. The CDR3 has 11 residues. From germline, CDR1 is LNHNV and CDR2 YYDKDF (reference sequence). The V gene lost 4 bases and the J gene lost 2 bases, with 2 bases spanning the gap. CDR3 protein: CATSIQETQYF. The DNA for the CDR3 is TGTGCCACCAGCATTCAAGAGACCCAGTACTTC.

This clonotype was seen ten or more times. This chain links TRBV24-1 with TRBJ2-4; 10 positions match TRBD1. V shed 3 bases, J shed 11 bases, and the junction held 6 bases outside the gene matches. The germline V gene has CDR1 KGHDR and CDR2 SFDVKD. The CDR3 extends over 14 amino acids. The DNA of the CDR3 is TGTGCCACCAGTGATCCGAAGACAGGGGGCGTTCAGTACTTC. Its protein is CATSDPKTGGVQYF.

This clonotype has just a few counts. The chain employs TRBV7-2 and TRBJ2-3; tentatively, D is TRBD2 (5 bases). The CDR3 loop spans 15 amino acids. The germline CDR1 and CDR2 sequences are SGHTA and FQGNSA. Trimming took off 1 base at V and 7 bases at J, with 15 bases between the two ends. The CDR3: CASSLDKHGVNTQYF. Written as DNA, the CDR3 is TGTGCCAGCAGCTTAGATAAGCACGGGGTAAATACGCAGTATTTT.

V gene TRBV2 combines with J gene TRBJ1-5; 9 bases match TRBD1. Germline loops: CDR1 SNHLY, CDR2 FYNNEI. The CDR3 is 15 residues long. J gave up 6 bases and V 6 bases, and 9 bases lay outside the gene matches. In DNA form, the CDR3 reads TGTGCCAGCAGGGGGGACAGGGCGTCAGGTCAGCCCCAGCATTTT. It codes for CASRGDRASGQPQHF. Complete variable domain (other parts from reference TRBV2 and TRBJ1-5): EPEVTQTPSHQVTQMGQEVILRCVPISNHLYFYWYRQILGQKVEFLVSFYNNEISEKSEIFDDQFSVERPDGSNFTLKIRSTKLEDSAMYFCASRGDRASGQPQHFGDGTRLSIL.

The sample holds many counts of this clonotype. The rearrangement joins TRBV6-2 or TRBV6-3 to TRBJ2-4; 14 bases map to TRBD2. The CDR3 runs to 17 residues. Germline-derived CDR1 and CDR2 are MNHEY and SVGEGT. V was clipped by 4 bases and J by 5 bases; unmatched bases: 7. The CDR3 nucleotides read TGTGCCAGCAGTTCCCCCATGACTAGCGGGAGGGAAAACATTCAGTACTTC. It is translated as CASSSPMTSGRENIQYF.

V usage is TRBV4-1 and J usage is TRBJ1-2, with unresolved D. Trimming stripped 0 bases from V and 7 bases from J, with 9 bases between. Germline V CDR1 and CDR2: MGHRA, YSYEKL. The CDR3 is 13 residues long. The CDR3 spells CASSQEGIPGYTF. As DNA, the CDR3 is TGCGCCAGCAGCCAAGAAGGCATCCCTGGCTACACCTTC.

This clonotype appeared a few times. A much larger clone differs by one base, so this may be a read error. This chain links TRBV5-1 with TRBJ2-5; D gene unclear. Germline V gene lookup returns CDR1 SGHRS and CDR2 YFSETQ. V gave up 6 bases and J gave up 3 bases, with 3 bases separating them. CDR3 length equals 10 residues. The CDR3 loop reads CASKEETQYF. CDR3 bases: TGCGCCAGCAAAGAAGAGACCCAGTACTTC.

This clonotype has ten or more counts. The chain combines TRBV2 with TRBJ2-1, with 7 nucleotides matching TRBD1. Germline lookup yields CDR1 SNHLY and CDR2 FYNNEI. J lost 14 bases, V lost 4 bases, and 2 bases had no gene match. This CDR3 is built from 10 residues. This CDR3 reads CASSAQGEFF. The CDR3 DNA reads TGTGCCAGCAGTGCTCAGGGGGAGTTCTTC.